The subject of this entry is one T cell receptor (beta chain). CDR3 length: 15 amino acids. Trimming cost V 7 bases and J 0 bases, with 15 bases left between them. CDR1 is LNHDA and CDR2 is SQIVND in the germline V gene (reference sequence). Described time point: cycle 4 day 1 (C4D1), after less than seven weeks of nivolumab. Every one of the patients relapsed after autologous stem cell transplantation (brentuximab vedotin exposure was variable). The sample is drawn from a study of PD-1 blockade in classical Hodgkin lymphoma. The repertoire was sequenced with immunoSEQ multiplex PCR; TCRdb's copy has only in-frame clones and lacks some. This table has 25,000 to 35,000 clones, around 74% appearing once.

This clonotype originated in a human donor with classical Hodgkin lymphoma. This sequence joins TRBV19 and TRBJ1-1, with D perhaps matching TRBD1 (6 bases). Sequenced here: peripheral blood mononuclear cells (PBMCs), sampled before the fourth cycle of nivolumab. The CDR3 DNA is TGTGCCAGTACTGGGTACAGGGTCTTGAACACTGAAGCTTTCTTT. It yields the protein CASTGYRVLNTEAFF.